This record covers a single TCR beta chain. Its antigen remains unknown. Indicated treatment: 19 received Ad26.COV2.S at low or high dose, single or two shots; a few received placebo; per-sample allocation not given. Samples analyzed were those drawn on day 63 after the first vaccine or placebo injection. The study used a vaccine consisting of an Ad26 vector that expressed Wuhan-strain SARS-CoV-2 spike. The data are from a study of Ad26.COV2.S vaccination and SARS-CoV-2 variants. Repertoires were generated with immunoSEQ multiplex PCR, while TCRdb's copy carries only in-frame clones and drops some. Found here are approximately 400,000 clones, approximately 85% of them singletons; the top ten hold about 3.3%. Findings and caveats of the study: Participants in the vaccine arm had higher spike-specific TCR breadth; placebo recipients had lower.

Germline-derived CDR1 and CDR2 are SGDLS and YYNGEE. This CDR3 comprises 15 residues. Trimming removed 0 bases at V and 3 bases at J, with 10 bases between. The sequencing here drew on peripheral blood, taken in a trial of Ad26.COV2.S vaccine versus placebo. This chain uses TRBV9 with TRBJ1-5; D is possibly TRBD1 (6 bases). The clonotype comes from a person aged 18-60 years who received the Ad26.COV2.S COVID-19 vaccine or a placebo. The CDR3 is CASSVGGAPNQPQHF. In DNA, the CDR3 is TGTGCCAGCAGCGTAGGGGGGGCCCCCAATCAGCCCCAGCATTTT.